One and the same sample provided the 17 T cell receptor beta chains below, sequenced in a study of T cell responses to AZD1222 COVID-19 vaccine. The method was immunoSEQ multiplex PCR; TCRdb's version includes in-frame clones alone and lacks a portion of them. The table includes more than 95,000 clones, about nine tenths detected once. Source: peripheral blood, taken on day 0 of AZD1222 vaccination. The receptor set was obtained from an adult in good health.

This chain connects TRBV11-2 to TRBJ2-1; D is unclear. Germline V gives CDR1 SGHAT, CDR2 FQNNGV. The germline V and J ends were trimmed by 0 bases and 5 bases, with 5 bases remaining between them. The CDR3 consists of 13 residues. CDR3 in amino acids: CASSLEPHNEQFF. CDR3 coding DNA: TGTGCCAGCAGCTTAGAACCCCACAATGAGCAGTTCTTC. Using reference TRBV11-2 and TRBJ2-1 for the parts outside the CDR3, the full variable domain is EAGVAQSPRYKIIEKRQSVAFWCNPISGHATLYWYQQILGQGPKLLIQFQNNGVVDDSQLPKDRFSAERLKGVDSTLKIQPAKLEDSAVYLCASSLEPHNEQFFGPGTRLTVL.

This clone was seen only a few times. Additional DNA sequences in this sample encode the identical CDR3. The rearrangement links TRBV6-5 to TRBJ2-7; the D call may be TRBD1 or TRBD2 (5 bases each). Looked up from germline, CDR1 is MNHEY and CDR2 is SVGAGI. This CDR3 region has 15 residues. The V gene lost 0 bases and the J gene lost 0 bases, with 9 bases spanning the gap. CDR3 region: CASSYSSGGSYEQYF. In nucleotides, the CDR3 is TGTGCCAGCAGTTACTCTAGTGGGGGCTCCTACGAGCAGTACTTC.

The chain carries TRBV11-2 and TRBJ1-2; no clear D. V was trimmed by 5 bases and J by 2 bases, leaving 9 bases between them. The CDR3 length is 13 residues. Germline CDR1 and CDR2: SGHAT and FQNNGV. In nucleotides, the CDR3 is TGTGCCAGCAGCCCCGGTGTAAACTATGGCTACACCTTC. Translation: CASSPGVNYGYTF.

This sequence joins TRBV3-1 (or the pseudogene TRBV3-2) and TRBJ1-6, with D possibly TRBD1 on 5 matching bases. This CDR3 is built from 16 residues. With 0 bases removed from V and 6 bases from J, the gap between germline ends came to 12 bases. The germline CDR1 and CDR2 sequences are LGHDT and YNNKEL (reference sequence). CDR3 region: CASSQDLGTANSPLHF. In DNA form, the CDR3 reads TGTGCCAGCAGCCAAGATCTTGGGACTGCTAATTCACCCCTCCACTTT.

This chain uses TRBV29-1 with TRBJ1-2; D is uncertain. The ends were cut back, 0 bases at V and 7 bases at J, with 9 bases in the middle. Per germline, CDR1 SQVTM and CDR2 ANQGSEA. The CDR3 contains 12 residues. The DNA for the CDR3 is TGCAGCGTTGAAGAGGGGTCGGGTGGCTACACCTTC. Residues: CSVEEGSGGYTF.

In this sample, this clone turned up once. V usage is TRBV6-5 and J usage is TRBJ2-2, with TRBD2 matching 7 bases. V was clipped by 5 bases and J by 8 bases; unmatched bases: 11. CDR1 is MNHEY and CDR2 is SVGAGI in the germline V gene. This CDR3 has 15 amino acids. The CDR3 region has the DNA TGTGCCAGCAGTCGGGACTATCTCGGGCTAGGGGAGCTGTTTTTT. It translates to CASSRDYLGLGELFF.

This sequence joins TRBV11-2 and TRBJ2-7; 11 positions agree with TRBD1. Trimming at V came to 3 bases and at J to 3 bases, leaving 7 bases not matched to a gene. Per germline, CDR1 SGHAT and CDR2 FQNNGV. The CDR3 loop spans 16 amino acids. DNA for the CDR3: TGTGCCAGCAGCTTGGAGGGGGACAGGGGGTTCTACGAGCAGTACTTC. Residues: CASSLEGDRGFYEQYF.

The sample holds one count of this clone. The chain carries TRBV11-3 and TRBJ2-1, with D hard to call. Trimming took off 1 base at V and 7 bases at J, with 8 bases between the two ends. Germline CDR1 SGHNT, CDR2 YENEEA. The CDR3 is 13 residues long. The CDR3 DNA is TGTGCCAGCAGCTTAGGACCGACGAATGAGCAGTTCTTC. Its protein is CASSLGPTNEQFF.

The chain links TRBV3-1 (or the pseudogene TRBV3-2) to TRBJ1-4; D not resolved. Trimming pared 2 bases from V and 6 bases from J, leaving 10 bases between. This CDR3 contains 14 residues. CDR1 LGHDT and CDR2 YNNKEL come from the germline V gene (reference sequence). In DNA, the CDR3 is TGTGCCAGCAGCCAAAGGGCATCCTATGAAAAACTGTTTTTT. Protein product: CASSQRASYEKLFF.

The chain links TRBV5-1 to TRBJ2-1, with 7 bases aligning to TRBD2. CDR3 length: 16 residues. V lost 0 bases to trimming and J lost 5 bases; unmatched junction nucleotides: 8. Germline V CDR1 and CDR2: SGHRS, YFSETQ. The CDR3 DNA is TGCGCCAGCAGCTTGGGCTCGGGGGGACCCCACAATGAGCAGTTCTTC. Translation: CASSLGSGGPHNEQFF.

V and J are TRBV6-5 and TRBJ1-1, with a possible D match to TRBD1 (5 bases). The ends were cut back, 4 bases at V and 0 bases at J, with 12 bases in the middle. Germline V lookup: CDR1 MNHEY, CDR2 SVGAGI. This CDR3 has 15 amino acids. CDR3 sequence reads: CASSSPGLVNTEAFF. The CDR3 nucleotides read TGTGCCAGCAGTTCTCCAGGGTTAGTGAACACTGAAGCTTTCTTT.

The CDR3 loop reads CSASGDSSYEQYF. The CDR3 DNA reads as TGCAGCGCTAGCGGGGATAGCTCCTACGAGCAGTACTTC. This sequence joins TRBV29-1 and TRBJ2-7; 9 positions agree with TRBD2. From germline, CDR1 is SQVTM and CDR2 ANQGSEA. CDR3 length: 13 residues. V lost 7 bases to trimming and J lost 0 bases; unmatched junction nucleotides: 4.

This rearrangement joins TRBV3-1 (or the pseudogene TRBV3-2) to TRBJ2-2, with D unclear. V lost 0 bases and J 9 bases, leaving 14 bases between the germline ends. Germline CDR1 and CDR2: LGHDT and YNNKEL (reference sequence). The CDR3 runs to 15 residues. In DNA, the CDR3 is TGTGCCAGCAGCCAAGATGTCCAGGCAGGTCGGGAGCTGTTTTTT. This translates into CASSQDVQAGRELFF.

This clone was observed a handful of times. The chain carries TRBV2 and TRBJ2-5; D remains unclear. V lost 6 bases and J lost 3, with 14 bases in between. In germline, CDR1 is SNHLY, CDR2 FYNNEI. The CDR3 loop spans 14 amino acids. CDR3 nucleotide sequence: TGTGCCAGCAGAAGGGCTTCGGTAGAAGAGACCCAGTACTTC. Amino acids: CASRRASVEETQYF.

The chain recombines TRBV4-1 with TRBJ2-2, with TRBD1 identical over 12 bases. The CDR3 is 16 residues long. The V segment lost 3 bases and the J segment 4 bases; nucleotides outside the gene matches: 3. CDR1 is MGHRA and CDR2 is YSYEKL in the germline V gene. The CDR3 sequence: CASSQGTGGSTGELFF. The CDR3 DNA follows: TGCGCCAGCAGCCAGGGGACAGGGGGCTCCACCGGGGAGCTGTTTTTT.

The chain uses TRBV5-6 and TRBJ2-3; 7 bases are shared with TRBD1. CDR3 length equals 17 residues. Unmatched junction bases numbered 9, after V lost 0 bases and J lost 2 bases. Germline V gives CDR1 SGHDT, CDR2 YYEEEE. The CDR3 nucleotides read TGTGCCAGCAGCTTGGATCAGGGGGAAACTTACACAGATACGCAGTATTTT. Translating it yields CASSLDQGETYTDTQYF.

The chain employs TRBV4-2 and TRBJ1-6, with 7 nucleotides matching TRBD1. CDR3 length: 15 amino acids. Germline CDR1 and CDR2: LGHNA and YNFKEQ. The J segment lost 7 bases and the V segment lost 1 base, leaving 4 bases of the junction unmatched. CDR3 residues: CASSQVGTENSPLHF. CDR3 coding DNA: TGTGCCAGCAGCCAAGTAGGGACAGAAAATTCACCCCTCCACTTT.